This T cell receptor (beta chain) was captured by sequencing in a study of cytomegalovirus exposure and HLA in healthy donors. The CDR3 is 16 amino acids. Germline lookup yields CDR1 KGHSH and CDR2 LQKENI. V was trimmed by 1 base and J by 2 bases, leaving 12 bases between them. This clone was seen a few times. With 60 Vbeta and 13 Jbeta primers, the PCR was carried out. Method: immunoSEQ multiplex PCR; TCRdb's copy keeps in-frame clones and lacks some. The data hold fewer than 200,000 clones, with about 82% observed a single time. The specimen sequenced was PBMCs. The chain couples TRBV18 to TRBJ1-5; a weak D match, TRBD1 (5 bases). The source is a female donor in good health and CMV-seronegative. CDR3 sequence reads: CASSPQRGDGNQPQHF. Here the CDR3 DNA reads TGTGCCAGCTCACCACAACGGGGGGACGGCAATCAGCCCCAGCATTTT.